This T cell receptor beta chain stems from a study of blood T cell repertoires in COVID-19. Donors were grouped by their self-reported clinical history. Here immunoSEQ multiplex PCR was the method, and the copy in TCRdb shows in-frame clones only, minus some. The data hold 250,000 to 350,000 clones, with 85% to 90% observed a single time. Sequencing was done on a sample of PBMCs or T cells enriched from blood (not recorded which). The receptor was isolated from a woman in her late teens or twenties with acute COVID-19.

Here the CDR3 DNA reads TGTGCCAGCAAACGGACAGGGTCGAACGAGCAGTACTTC. It encodes CASKRTGSNEQYF. The chain is built from TRBV12-3 or TRBV12-4 and TRBJ2-7, with 8 bases lining up with TRBD1. V shed 7 bases, J shed 5 bases, and the junction held 7 bases outside the gene matches. The CDR3 has 13 amino acids.